The next 6 T cell receptor beta chains were all read from a single sample in a study of T cell repertoires in cytomegalovirus infection. TCRdb redid the calling of the reads with MiXCR, one entry per CDR3 protein. The sample yields hundreds of thousands of distinct CDR3 sequences, around a third seen once. Which antigens these TCRs recognize remains unknown. Sequenced material: cultured PBMCs, taken from culture after CMV antigen stimulation. Receptors originate from a human donor in good health (CMV status not recorded). Some clones in this sample may be carry-over from other donors' samples.

The chain links TRBV19 to TRBJ2-7, with TRBD1 matching 9 bases. Germline lookup yields CDR1 LNHDA and CDR2 SQIVND (reference sequence). The CDR3 is 15 residues long. With V trimmed by 7 bases and J by 3 bases, 10 bases remained unmatched. The CDR3 sequence: CASTSTGQGNYEQYF. DNA for the CDR3: TGTGCCAGTACCTCGACGGGACAGGGTAACTACGAGCAGTACTTC.

The chain links TRBV3-1 to TRBJ2-7, with a possible D match to TRBD1 (5 bases). The CDR3 consists of 16 residues. V dropped 1 base and J dropped 4 bases, with 17 bases sitting between them. Germline V gives CDR1 LGHDT, CDR2 YNNKEL (reference sequence). The CDR3 DNA follows: TGTGCCAGCAGCCAAGTAGGAGTATTAAAGGGGTACGAGCAGTACTTC. It translates to CASSQVGVLKGYEQYF.

This chain connects TRBV6-8 to TRBJ2-3; D ambiguous. The germline V gene encodes CDR1 MNHGY and CDR2 SAAAGT. V was clipped by 7 bases and J by 1 base, with 6 bases between them. The CDR3 spans 12 residues. Here the CDR3 DNA reads TGTGCCAGCAACGCGGGCACAGATACGCAGTATTTT. This sequence encodes CASNAGTDTQYF.

This clonotype has only a few counts. The chain couples TRBV7-8 to TRBJ2-5, with 8 bases lining up with TRBD2. V lost 3 bases and J lost 9; bases outside the gene matches: 15. Per the germline V gene, CDR1 is SGHVS and CDR2 is FQNEAQ. This CDR3 is built from 16 residues. The CDR3 protein is CASSFSQRGHHAPQYF. Here the CDR3 DNA reads TGTGCCAGCAGCTTCTCCCAGCGGGGGCACCACGCGCCCCAGTACTTC.

This sequence joins TRBV2 and TRBJ2-7; D possibly corresponds to TRBD1 (6 bases). Trimming removed 2 bases at V and 3 bases at J, with 11 bases between. The CDR3 has 14 residues. Germline V gene sequence: CDR1 SNHLY, CDR2 FYNNEI. DNA of the CDR3: TGTGCCAGCAGTGAACAGGGGTTACTCTACGAGCAGTACTTC. Encoded protein: CASSEQGLLYEQYF. Drawing the rest from reference TRBV2 and TRBJ2-7, the complete variable domain is EPEVTQTPSHQVTQMGQEVILRCVPISNHLYFYWYRQILGQKVEFLVSFYNNEISEKSEIFDDQFSVERPDGSNFTLKIRSTKLEDSAMYFCASSEQGLLYEQYFGPGTRLTVT.

The table lists this clonotype with many counts. The V call is TRBV12-3 or TRBV12-4, the J call TRBJ1-1, with D uncertain. This CDR3 spans 13 amino acids. V was shortened by 5 bases and J by 0 bases, with 7 bases between the two germline ends. The CDR3 DNA follows: TGTGCCAGCAGTCCTTTGATGAACACTGAAGCTTTCTTT. Protein sequence: CASSPLMNTEAFF.